Listed below are T cell receptor beta chains from one sample, sequenced in a study of coeliac disease. TCRdb's copy holds only in-frame clones and misses some; the assay was immunoSEQ multiplex PCR. Among more than 4,000 clones, roughly 68% were seen once, and the ten largest hold around 10%. Sequencing used intraepithelial lymphocytes from the gut. These receptors were obtained from a woman between 18 and 29 years old with active celiac disease. Each CDR3 is given with its conserved first and last residue. The order of the fields is clone size, D gene, V gene, J gene, CDR3 DNA, CDR3 protein. The D gene is left open where the match is weak. The size of a clone is reported for some rows only, either as once, few or many, or as a class for expanded clones.

.	TRBD1	TRBV7-2	TRBJ1-1	TGTGCCAGCAGCTTCACAGGGGGCACTGAAGCTTTCTTT	CASSFTGGTEAFF
.	.	TRBV30	TRBJ1-1	TGTGCCTGGGAAGCTAACCCGAACACTGAAGCTTTCTTT	CAWEANPNTEAFF
once	TRBD1	TRBV6-6	TRBJ2-2	TGTGCCAGCAACGGGGACAGCCCGAACACCGGGGAGCTGTTTTTT	CASNGDSPNTGELFF
.	.	TRBV27	TRBJ2-2	TGTGCCAGCAGCTATAATGTGGCCGGGGAGCTGTTTTTT	CASSYNVAGELFF
.	.	TRBV5-1	TRBJ2-7	TGCGCCAGCAGCTTTGCCGGGGGTCACGAGCAGTACTTC	CASSFAGGHEQYF
.	.	TRBV12-1	TRBJ2-7	TGTGCCAGCAGCTCCCAGTACGAGCAGTACTTC	CASSSQYEQYF
.	TRBD2	TRBV5-1	TRBJ2-1	TGCGCCAGCAGCGGGCTAGCGGGTATCGGGTCCTACAATGAGCAGTTCTTC	CASSGLAGIGSYNEQFF
.	TRBD2	TRBV9	TRBJ2-7	TGTGCCAGCAGCAACGGGGCGGGACTATCCTACGAGCAGTACTTC	CASSNGAGLSYEQYF
.	.	TRBV7-3	TRBJ1-2	TGTGCCAGCAGCGCAGGGGATTCCTATGGCTACACCTTC	CASSAGDSYGYTF
.	.	TRBV4-1	TRBJ1-4	TGCGCCAGCAGCCAAGGCCGGGTCCCAAATGAAAAACTGTTTTTT	CASSQGRVPNEKLFF
.	.	TRBV27	TRBJ2-5	TGTGCCAGCAGTTTTTATTTCTCAGAGACCCAGTACTTC	CASSFYFSETQYF
.	.	TRBV5-1	TRBJ2-1	TGCGCCAGCAGCTCGGGGACAGCGGGCAATGAGCAGTTCTTC	CASSSGTAGNEQFF
.	.	TRBV11-2	TRBJ2-1	TGTGCCAGCAGCTTAGAGGTCGGGGATGAGCAGTTCTTC	CASSLEVGDEQFF
.	.	TRBV19	TRBJ2-7	TGTGCCAGTAGTATAGTAAGGAGCTCTGAGCAGTACTTC	CASSIVRSSEQYF
.	TRBD1	TRBV5-1	TRBJ2-7	TGCGCCAGCAGCTTGTTGGGACAGAACGTTTTCGGCTACGAGCAGTACTTC	CASSLLGQNVFGYEQYF
.	TRBD1	TRBV28	TRBJ1-1	TGTGCCAGCAGTCCCGTTAGAAGGGACAGGGGAGGCACTGAAGCTTTCTTT	CASSPVRRDRGGTEAFF
.	TRBD2	TRBV7-2	TRBJ2-7	TGTGCCAGCAGCGAAGGGGCCAGCGGGGGGGGCTTGTACGAGCAGTACTTC	CASSEGASGGGLYEQYF
.	.	TRBV28	TRBJ1-5	TGTGCCAGCAGTTTCGCGGGGGCCAGGAATCAGCCCCAGCATTTT	CASSFAGARNQPQHF
few	.	TRBV7-3	TRBJ1-1	TGTGCCAGCAGCTTAGGACAGAACACTGAAGCTTTCTTT	CASSLGQNTEAFF
.	.	TRBV7-9	TRBJ1-2	TGTGCCAGCACACTCAGGGGAATCCCTATTGGCTACACCTTC	CASTLRGIPIGYTF
large	.	TRBV27	TRBJ1-1	TGTGCCAGCAGTCCTTCGGGAGGGGGCACTGAAGCTTTCTTT	CASSPSGGGTEAFF
once	.	TRBV28	TRBJ2-1	TGTGCCAGCAGTCGGGACAAGGAGCAGTTCTTC	CASSRDKEQFF
.	.	TRBV6-5	TRBJ2-2	TGTGCCAGCACGGTCCAGGGAGGATTTGCCGGGGAGCTGTTTTTT	CASTVQGGFAGELFF
.	.	TRBV14	TRBJ2-7	TGTGCCAGCAGCCAAGAAGAGGGCGAGCAGTACTTC	CASSQEEGEQYF
.	.	TRBV9	TRBJ2-4	TGTGCCAGCAGCGCCCCTATAAGCGGGAACATTCAGTACTTC	CASSAPISGNIQYF
once	.	TRBV7-2	TRBJ2-5	TGTGCCAGCAGCCCCCAGACAGGCGCCCAAGAGACCCAGTACTTC	CASSPQTGAQETQYF
.	TRBD2	TRBV9	TRBJ2-5	TGTGCCAGCGGCTCTAACATGGCTAGCGGTCATAGGGCCCAGTACTTC	CASGSNMASGHRAQYF
.	TRBD1	TRBV6-1	TRBJ2-7	TGTGCCAGCCAGACAGGGGGCTTCTACGAGCAGTACTTC	CASQTGGFYEQYF
.	TRBD2	TRBV4-2	TRBJ2-7	TGTGCCAGCAGCCAAGATCTTGGTAGCGGGAGCTACGAGCAGTACTTC	CASSQDLGSGSYEQYF
.	TRBD1	TRBV19	TRBJ1-6	TGTGCCAGTAGTAATCACATAGACAGGGATTATTCACCCCTCCACTTT	CASSNHIDRDYSPLHF
.	.	TRBV19	TRBJ1-4	TGTGCCTCCCTATATCGGGGGGGCCCAGAAAAACTGTTTTTT	CASLYRGGPEKLFF
.	.	TRBV5-1	TRBJ2-3	TGCGCCAGCAGCTTGGATGGGGGCGCGGGGGCAGATACGCAGTATTTT	CASSLDGGAGADTQYF
.	.	TRBV27	TRBJ1-1	TGTGCATCCCGATTGGAGGGGCTATTGAACACTGAAGCTTTCTTT	CASRLEGLLNTEAFF
.	TRBD1	TRBV19	TRBJ2-4	TGTGCCAGTAGTCCTCCGGGCCCACAGGGGAAAAACATTCAGTACTTC	CASSPPGPQGKNIQYF
.	.	TRBV28	TRBJ2-5	TGTGCCAGCAGCCGTGGAGGGGTTCAAGAGACCCAGTACTTC	CASSRGGVQETQYF
.	.	TRBV4-1	TRBJ2-3	TGCGCCAGCAGCCAACCCCTTTCGGGAGAGGTGACAGATACGCAGTATTTT	CASSQPLSGEVTDTQYF
.	TRBD2	TRBV28	TRBJ2-1	TGTGCCAGCGGACATAGCGGGTACTACAATGAGCAGTTCTTC	CASGHSGYYNEQFF
.	TRBD1	TRBV29-1	TRBJ1-2	TGCAGCTTGGACAGGCTCTATGGCTACACCTTC	CSLDRLYGYTF
.	TRBD1	TRBV27	TRBJ1-5	TGTGCCAGCAGTTCCCTGACAGGGGGCCGTCAGCCCCAGCATTTT	CASSSLTGGRQPQHF
.	TRBD1	TRBV10-2	TRBJ1-1	TGCGCCAGCAGTGAGCCTTGGTACCGACAGGGGGGGGATTGCGACACTGAAGCTTTCTTT	CASSEPWYRQGGDCDTEAFF
once	TRBD2	TRBV18	TRBJ2-3	TGTGCCAGCTCGGGGACTAGCGGGTTCACAGATACGCAGTATTTT	CASSGTSGFTDTQYF
.	.	TRBV18	TRBJ1-2	TGTGCCAGCTCCCGACCGAGACAGCACCTCTATGGCTACACCTTC	CASSRPRQHLYGYTF